This T cell receptor beta chain was identified in a study of cytomegalovirus exposure and HLA in healthy donors. Primers: 60 Vbeta forward and 13 Jbeta reverse. Produced via immunoSEQ multiplex PCR; TCRdb's table is partial and in-frame only. The table shows some 110,000 clones, with over 60% occurring only once. Specimen: PBMCs. The origin of this receptor is a woman aged 18-29 years in good health and CMV-seropositive.

CDR3 residues: CASSGFWDRGNYGYTF. Here the CDR3 DNA reads TGTGCCAGCAGTGGCTTCTGGGACAGGGGGAACTATGGCTACACCTTC. The chain uses TRBV6-1 and TRBJ1-2, with TRBD1 matching 11 bases. This CDR3 is built from 16 residues. Losses at the gene ends were 4 bases for V and 2 bases for J; bases not matched to a gene: 6. Per the germline V gene, CDR1 is MNHNS and CDR2 is SASEGT.